The clone carrying this T cell receptor beta chain was detected a few times. As yet, its antigen is unknown. This record comes from a study of T cell repertoires in cytomegalovirus infection. On the study more broadly: A matching HLA type, together with CMV infection, was signaled by public TCR beta signatures. Regarding the study as a whole: Ex vivo, HLA-C-restricted CMV-specific TCR beta clonotypes prevailed over the rest of the response.

TCRdb ran MiXCR on the reads and lists one entry per CDR3 protein. The sample contains around 270,000 distinct CDR3 sequences, approximately 9.2% of which appear only once. This CDR3 is 16 amino acids long. Looked up from germline, CDR1 is SGHAT and CDR2 is FQNNGV. The trim removed 5 bases at V and 5 bases at J, leaving 8 bases unmatched. This chain uses TRBV11-2 with TRBJ2-7, with 14 bases that match TRBD2. This clonotype was sampled from a human donor in good health (CMV status not recorded). Some clones in this sample may be carry-over from other donors' samples. Sequencing was done on a sample of PBMCs. This chain's CDR3 is CASSQRLAGGLDEQYF. In DNA, the CDR3 is TGTGCCAGCAGCCAAAGACTAGCGGGGGGGCTGGACGAGCAGTACTTC.